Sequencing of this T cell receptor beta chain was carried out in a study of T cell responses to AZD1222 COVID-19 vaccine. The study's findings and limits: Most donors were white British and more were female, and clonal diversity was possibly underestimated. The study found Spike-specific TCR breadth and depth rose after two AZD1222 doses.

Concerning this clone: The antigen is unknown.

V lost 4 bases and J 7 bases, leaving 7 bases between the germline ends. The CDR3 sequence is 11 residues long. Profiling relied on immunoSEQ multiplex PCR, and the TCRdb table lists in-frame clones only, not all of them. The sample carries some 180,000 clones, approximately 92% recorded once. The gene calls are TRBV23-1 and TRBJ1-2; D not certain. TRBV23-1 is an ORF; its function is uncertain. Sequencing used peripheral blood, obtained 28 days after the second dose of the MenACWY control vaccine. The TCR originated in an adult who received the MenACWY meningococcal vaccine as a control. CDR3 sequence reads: CASSPLRGYTF. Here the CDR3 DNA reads TGCGCCAGCAGTCCCCTCCGTGGCTACACCTTC.